The 21 T cell receptor beta chains in this list originate from one sample, sequenced in a study of blood T cell repertoires in COVID-19. Profiled with immunoSEQ multiplex PCR; TCRdb holds only in-frame clones, not every one. The sample has fewer than 300,000 clones, 70% to 90% seen once; the top ten hold around 2.5%. Sequenced input: peripheral blood. These receptors originate from a woman in her fifties or sixties with acute or convalescent COVID-19.

The chain links TRBV28 to TRBJ2-7; 10 bases map to TRBD2. The V gene's germline CDR1 is MDHEN and CDR2 SYDVKM. This CDR3 spans 15 amino acids. The V and J ends lost 3 bases and 3 bases, in that order; junction bases with no gene match: 5. CDR3 region: CASSFGIAGGYEQYF. The CDR3 nucleotides are TGTGCCAGCAGTTTTGGGATAGCGGGAGGCTACGAGCAGTACTTC.

This chain links TRBV5-6 with TRBJ1-1; 10 positions match TRBD1. Looked up from germline, CDR1 is SGHDT and CDR2 is YYEEEE. The J segment lost 5 bases and the V segment lost 3 bases, leaving 4 bases of the junction unmatched. CDR3 length: 14 amino acids. The CDR3 bases are TGTGCCAGCAGCTGGGACAGGGGTGGAACTGAAGCTTTCTTT. Encoded protein: CASSWDRGGTEAFF.

This clone was seen a few times. The chain employs TRBV19 and TRBJ1-3; the D is unclear. The germline gives CDR1 LNHDA, CDR2 SQIVND (reference sequence). V lost 3 bases to trimming and J lost 0 bases, with 9 bases between them. The CDR3 runs 15 residues. CDR3 bases: TGTGCCAGTAGTATCCAGGCCCTCTCTGGAAACACCATATATTTT. This gives the protein CASSIQALSGNTIYF. Based on the CDR3 plus reference TRBV19 and TRBJ1-3, the full variable domain is DGGITQSPKYLFRKEGQNVTLSCEQNLNHDAMYWYRQDPGQGLRLIYYSQIVNDFQKGDIAEGYSVSREKKESFPLTVTSAQKNPTAFYLCASSIQALSGNTIYFGEGSWLTVV.

The chain carries TRBV28 and TRBJ2-1; TRBD1 might be the D (5 bases). This CDR3 has 16 amino acids. Looked up from germline, CDR1 is MDHEN and CDR2 is SYDVKM. V lost 3 bases and J lost 9, with 21 bases in between. The CDR3 loop reads CASSFSGFRMVIEQFF. CDR3 nucleotides: TGTGCCAGCAGTTTCTCAGGGTTTAGAATGGTAATTGAGCAGTTCTTC. Based on the CDR3 plus reference TRBV28 and TRBJ2-1, the full variable domain is DVKVTQSSRYLVKRTGEKVFLECVQDMDHENMFWYRQDPGLGLRLIYFSYDVKMKEKGDIPEGYSVSREKKERFSLILESASTNQTSMYLCASSFSGFRMVIEQFFGPGTRLTVL.

The chain couples TRBV29-1 to TRBJ2-1; 8 bases map to TRBD2. Germline CDR1 and CDR2: SQVTM and ANQGSEA. This CDR3 region has 18 residues. J was trimmed by 2 bases and V by 0 bases; bases with no gene match: 12. CDR3 sequence: CSVEDTRGLEVPYNEQFF. For the CDR3, the DNA is TGCAGCGTTGAAGATACCCGGGGACTAGAAGTGCCCTACAATGAGCAGTTCTTC.

The chain is built from TRBV2 and TRBJ2-7, with a weak D call TRBD1 (8 bases). CDR3 length: 14 amino acids. Germline V gene data show CDR1 as SNHLY and CDR2 as FYNNEI. V dropped 6 bases and J dropped 3 bases, with 15 bases sitting between them. CDR3 DNA: TGTGCCAGCAGAAACAGGGGGGGTTTCTACGAGCAGTACTTC. Its translation is CASRNRGGFYEQYF.

The J gene is TRBJ2-1, the V gene TRBV14, with 10 positions matching TRBD2. CDR1 and CDR2 from the germline V gene are SGHDN and FVKESK. CDR3 size: 16 residues. J gave up 2 bases and V 4 bases, and 5 bases lay outside the gene matches. CDR3 DNA: TGTGCCAGCAGCCCCCTCGGACTAGCGGCCTACAATGAGCAGTTCTTC. It codes for CASSPLGLAAYNEQFF.

This chain joins TRBV30 and TRBJ1-3, with D possibly matching TRBD1 (5 bases). The CDR3 covers 16 residues. CDR1 GTSNPN and CDR2 SVGIG come from the germline V gene (reference sequence). Trimming cost V 5 bases and J 0 bases, with 17 bases left between them. CDR3 sequence: CAWLRLQEFSGNTIYF. Here the CDR3 DNA reads TGTGCCTGGCTAAGATTACAGGAGTTCTCTGGAAACACCATATATTTT.

The rearrangement links TRBV4-1 to TRBJ2-3; 14 bases agree with TRBD2. V lost 5 bases to trimming and J lost 4 bases; unmatched junction nucleotides: 8. Germline V CDR1 and CDR2: MGHRA, YSYEKL. The CDR3 covers 17 residues. In DNA form, the CDR3 reads TGCGCCAGCAGCTCCGGGACTAGCGGGAGCGTCGCAGATACGCAGTATTTT. This sequence encodes CASSSGTSGSVADTQYF.

The chain recombines TRBV18 with TRBJ2-7; D is perhaps TRBD1 (6 bases). V lost 1 base and J lost 3, with 13 bases in between. The CDR3 is made up of 15 amino acids. Germline CDR1 reads KGHSH; CDR2 reads LQKENI. The CDR3 here is CASSPRAGDLYEQYF. CDR3 nucleotide sequence: TGTGCCAGCTCACCACGGGCAGGGGATCTCTACGAGCAGTACTTC.

This clone was observed once. The genes are TRBV3-1 (or the pseudogene TRBV3-2) and TRBJ2-1, with TRBD2 matching over 10 bases. Looked up from germline, CDR1 is LGHDT and CDR2 is YNNKEL (reference sequence). Unmatched junction bases numbered 5, after V lost 1 base and J lost 11 bases. CDR3 length equals 14 residues. The CDR3 here is CASSQGTSGRKQFF. CDR3 nucleotide sequence: TGTGCCAGCAGCCAAGGGACTAGCGGCAGGAAGCAGTTCTTC.

This clone appeared once. V gene TRBV5-1 combines with J gene TRBJ1-1, with 7 bases lining up with TRBD1. Losses at the gene ends were 4 bases for V and 0 bases for J; bases not matched to a gene: 9. CDR1 is SGHRS and CDR2 is YFSETQ in the germline V gene. This CDR3 region has 16 residues. The chain's CDR3 is CASSRLPGQMNTEAFF. The CDR3 DNA sequence: TGCGCCAGCAGCAGATTACCGGGACAGATGAACACTGAAGCTTTCTTT.

The chain links TRBV6-5 to TRBJ1-1; D is unresolved. Trimming took 6 bases from V and 5 from J, leaving 13 bases between them. CDR1 is MNHEY, CDR2 SVGAGI, per germline. The CDR3 has 13 amino acids. CDR3 region: CASSAVEGTEAFF. CDR3 DNA sequence: TGTGCCAGCAGCGCTGTGGAGGGAACTGAAGCTTTCTTT.

V is TRBV29-1 and J is TRBJ1-4, with a tentative D call TRBD1 (6 bases). Germline V gene data show CDR1 as SQVTM and CDR2 as ANQGSEA. V was clipped by 6 bases and J by 5 bases, with 13 bases between them. This CDR3 is 13 amino acids long. The CDR3 region is CSVRRDKNEKLFF. DNA of the CDR3: TGCAGCGTGCGCCGGGACAAGAATGAAAAACTGTTTTTT. Complete variable domain (other parts from reference TRBV29-1 and TRBJ1-4): SAVISQKPSRDICQRGTSLTIQCQVDSQVTMMFWYRQQPGQSLTLIATANQGSEATYESGFVIDKFPISRPNLTFSTLTVSNMSPEDSSIYLCSVRRDKNEKLFFGSGTQLSVL.

The J gene is TRBJ2-7, the V gene TRBV20-1, with a possible D match to TRBD1 (5 bases). The CDR3 has 12 amino acids. Germline V CDR1 and CDR2: DFQATT, SNEGSKA (reference sequence). V was cut by 3 bases and J by 7 bases, with 13 bases left in between. DNA of the CDR3: TGCAGTGCTAGTTCCGACAAGGGGGAGCAGTACTTC. Translated: CSASSDKGEQYF.

The rearrangement uses TRBV19 and TRBJ2-5, with 8 bases identical to TRBD1. The CDR3 runs 14 residues. CDR1 and CDR2 from the germline V gene are LNHDA and SQIVND (reference sequence). Losses at the gene ends were 2 bases for V and 5 bases for J; bases not matched to a gene: 4. This chain's CDR3 is CASSITTGAETQYF. CDR3 in DNA: TGTGCCAGTAGTATAACGACAGGGGCGGAGACCCAGTACTTC.

The rearrangement uses TRBV18 and TRBJ2-5, with 9 bases lining up with TRBD1. This CDR3 is built from 15 residues. V was pared by 4 bases and J by 5 bases, with 8 bases of the junction left unmatched. Germline-derived CDR1 and CDR2 are KGHSH and LQKENI. In DNA, the CDR3 is TGTGCCAGCTCACTGACAGGGGGTAGTCGCGAGACCCAGTACTTC. Its protein product is CASSLTGGSRETQYF.

The rearrangement uses TRBV5-1 and TRBJ1-5; the D is unclear. CDR1 SGHRS and CDR2 YFSETQ come from the germline V gene. This CDR3 has 14 amino acids. V gave up 2 bases and J gave up 6 bases, with 12 bases separating them. The CDR3, as DNA: TGCGCCAGCAGCTTCCTTGGCGGTGGTCAGCCCCAGCATTTT. It encodes CASSFLGGGQPQHF.

The V and J genes are TRBV12-3 or TRBV12-4 and TRBJ2-3, with D possibly TRBD1 on 6 matching bases. There are 13 residues in the CDR3. The germline V and J ends were trimmed by 8 bases and 2 bases, with 11 bases remaining between them. The CDR3 sequence: CASRDTITDTQYF. CDR3 DNA sequence: TGTGCCAGCCGGGACACCATCACAGATACGCAGTATTTT.

The V call is TRBV4-2, the J call TRBJ2-1, with TRBD2 matching 7 bases. The CDR3 covers 15 residues. Unmatched junction bases numbered 5, after V lost 2 bases and J lost 4 bases. Per germline, CDR1 LGHNA and CDR2 YNFKEQ. CDR3 nucleotide sequence: TGTGCCAGCAGCCAAAGGCTAGCGGAGTACAATGAGCAGTTCTTC. It translates to CASSQRLAEYNEQFF.

V gene TRBV5-1 combines with J gene TRBJ2-7; weak D call: TRBD1 (6 bases). The CDR3 spans 14 residues. V shed 4 bases and J shed 2 bases, with 13 bases lying between them. Germline V gene sequence: CDR1 SGHRS, CDR2 YFSETQ. CDR3 DNA sequence: TGCGCCAGCAGCCCATACAGGGAAGCCTACGAGCAGTACTTC. Protein sequence: CASSPYREAYEQYF.